This T cell receptor (beta chain) was sequenced in a study of early T cells in non-severe SARS-CoV-2 infection. Study at large: Sequencing of unsorted whole blood was done on bulk RNA, leaving chains unpaired. Findings and caveats of the study: Reliance on VDJdb matching favored anti-spike CD8 responses; private and CD4 specificities were missed.

Researchers tagged individual cDNA molecules with unique molecular identifiers. From the 5' RACE reads, TCRdb called clonotypes with MiXCR, one entry per CDR3 protein. The sample yields about 84,000 distinct CDR3 sequences, about an eighth seen once. This clonotype was counted ten times or more. Its specificity is unknown. The clonotype was recovered from an adult who was a healthcare worker with PCR-confirmed SARS-CoV-2 infection or an uninfected control (not recorded which). The sample consisted of whole blood.

CDR3: CSAKALGTGKGTDTQYF. CDR3 in DNA: TGCAGTGCTAAAGCCCTCGGGACAGGAAAAGGCACAGATACGCAGTATTTT. The chain carries TRBV20-1 and TRBJ2-3; 8 nucleotides match TRBD1. The V segment lost 4 bases and the J segment 1 base; nucleotides outside the gene matches: 13. The CDR3 has 17 amino acids. Germline V CDR1 and CDR2: DFQATT, SNEGSKA (reference sequence).